The present T cell receptor (beta chain) was sequenced within a study of blood T cell repertoires in COVID-19. Study-level information: Specimens from acute and convalescent COVID-19 originated in the United States, Italy and Spain.

Data came from immunoSEQ multiplex PCR; TCRdb stores just in-frame clones and leaves some out. This table holds more than 200,000 clones, around 84% found once. The study assigned cohorts using participant-reported clinical history. V lost 4 bases, J lost 8 bases, and 21 bases lay in between. This CDR3 is 16 amino acids long. Germline lookup yields CDR1 SGDLS and CDR2 YYNGEE. This sequence was found in a man in his thirties or forties with acute COVID-19. The sequenced sample was PBMCs or T cells enriched from blood (not recorded which). V gene TRBV9 combines with J gene TRBJ1-4, with D unclear. The CDR3 DNA follows: TGTGCCAGCAGCCGTTGGAATGTACCAGGAGGAGAAAAACTGTTTTTT. It encodes CASSRWNVPGGEKLFF.